This T cell receptor (beta chain) was sequenced during a study of Tregs in tolerant kidney transplant recipients. Profiled with immunoSEQ multiplex PCR; TCRdb holds only in-frame clones, not every one. The sample holds over 15,000 clones; roughly 50% are singletons and the top ten take roughly 3%. About this clone: Its specificity is not known.

After approximately six days with irradiated graft donor PBMCs, CFSE-labeled recipient PBMCs were FACS-sorted. Broader study findings: In tolerant patients, donor-specific Tregs outgrew total Tregs, suggesting antigen-driven expansion. Activated donor B cell expansion appeared to reveal the most relevant donor-specific TCRbeta repertoire. Findings come from small patient numbers and require larger validation. This study did not directly address biological reproducibility.

Germline V gives CDR1 ENHRY, CDR2 SYGVKD. The CDR3 runs to 12 residues. Trimming at V came to 8 bases and at J to 7 bases, leaving 3 bases not matched to a gene. Sequencing used CD4+ T cells from blood cultured with allogeneic cells, obtained before the transplant. The origin of this receptor is a human patient who received a combined kidney and bone marrow transplant. This chain joins TRBV10-3 and TRBJ1-4, with 8 bases fitting TRBD1. The CDR3 DNA follows: TGTGCCATCGGGACAGGTGGTGAAAAACTGTTTTTT. Residues: CAIGTGGEKLFF.